Following are 22 T cell receptor beta chains from one sample sequenced in a study of blood T cells in healthy people across ages. A sample-barcoded 5' primer and a J-beta primer mix were used in a second PCR of roughly 7 to 11 cycles. One entry per CDR3 protein, called by TCRdb with MiXCR from the 5' RACE reads. The sample records about 690,000 distinct CDR3 sequences, roughly 43% being singletons. Specimen: blood. The receptors originated from a man older than 75 in good health.

This clonotype was counted a few times. This chain joins TRBV20-1 and TRBJ1-6, with TRBD1 matching over 7 bases. V lost 3 bases to trimming and J lost 8 bases; unmatched junction nucleotides: 10. The CDR3 totals 15 residues. CDR1 is DFQATT, CDR2 SNEGSKA, per germline (reference sequence). CDR3 DNA sequence: TGCAGTGCTAGGATTTCGCAGGGGGTCGATTCACCCCTCCACTTT. Amino acids: CSARISQGVDSPLHF.

This clonotype occurred a few times. The chain recombines TRBV14 with TRBJ2-1, with TRBD1 identical over 9 bases. Germline lookup yields CDR1 SGHDN and CDR2 FVKESK. The CDR3 loop spans 16 amino acids. The V gene end was trimmed by 6 bases and the J gene end by 4 bases; junction bases not matched to a gene: 10. The CDR3 loop is CASSQGQGGLYNEQFF. In DNA, the CDR3 is TGTGCCAGCAGTCAGGGACAGGGAGGACTATACAATGAGCAGTTCTTC.

This clonotype was seen a few times. J is TRBJ2-7 and V is TRBV6-1; D is possibly TRBD1 (6 bases). The CDR3 spans 13 residues. Between the trimmed V and J ends, which lost 8 bases and 5 bases, there was a span of 16 bases. The germline V gene has CDR1 MNHNS and CDR2 SASEGT. CDR3 loop: CASREGGPDEQYF. CDR3 bases: TGTGCCAGCCGCGAAGGGGGTCCCGACGAGCAGTACTTC.

In its sample, this clonotype was seen a few times. The chain joins TRBV4-2 to TRBJ1-2; TRBD1 aligns across 7 bases. Germline V gene sequence: CDR1 LGHNA, CDR2 YNFKEQ. V gave up 4 bases and J gave up 0 bases; unmatched junction bases: 5. The CDR3 is made up of 15 amino acids. The CDR3 region has the DNA TGTGCCAGCAGCCGTCGGACAGGACCTAACTATGGCTACACCTTC. Translation: CASSRRTGPNYGYTF.

This sequence joins TRBV5-1 and TRBJ2-1; TRBD2 agrees at 9 bases. Germline CDR1 is SGHRS and CDR2 is YFSETQ. CDR3 length: 18 residues. The trim removed 0 bases at V and 0 bases at J, leaving 7 bases unmatched. CDR3: CASSLAGLAGPSYNEQFF. The CDR3, as DNA: TGCGCCAGCAGCTTGGCCGGGCTAGCGGGACCCTCCTACAATGAGCAGTTCTTC. Full variable domain (rest looked up from reference TRBV5-1 and TRBJ2-1): KAGVTQTPRYLIKTRGQQVTLSCSPISGHRSVSWYQQTPGQGLQFLFEYFSETQRNKGNFPGRFSGRQFSNSRSEMNVSTLELGDSALYLCASSLAGLAGPSYNEQFFGPGTRLTVL.

This sequence joins TRBV4-3 and TRBJ2-2; 12 bases are a match to TRBD2. CDR1 is LGHNA, CDR2 YSLEER, per germline. This CDR3 has 21 amino acids. The V and J ends lost 0 bases and 2 bases, in that order; junction bases with no gene match: 13. The CDR3 here is CASSQDLAGLAGGRNTGELFF. The CDR3 DNA follows: TGCGCCAGCAGCCAAGATTTAGCCGGCCTAGCGGGGGGGCGCAACACCGGGGAGCTGTTTTTT.

The chain combines TRBV18 with TRBJ1-2; D is possibly TRBD1 (6 bases). Trimming took 1 base from V and 3 from J, leaving 12 bases between them. The CDR3 loop spans 15 amino acids. CDR1 and CDR2 from the germline V gene are KGHSH and LQKENI. The CDR3 DNA follows: TGTGCCAGCTCACCACATAAAGGGGGAGACTATGGCTACACCTTC. Its protein is CASSPHKGGDYGYTF.

The chain uses TRBV20-1 and TRBJ2-7, with 9 bases fitting TRBD2. This CDR3 spans 15 amino acids. Germline lookup yields CDR1 DFQATT and CDR2 SNEGSKA (reference sequence). V lost 0 bases and J lost 4; bases outside the gene matches: 7. The CDR3 DNA sequence: TGCAGTGCTAGAGAAATTAGCGGGAGACCTTACGAGCAGTACTTC. Its protein product is CSAREISGRPYEQYF.

This clonotype was picked up a small number of times. V usage is TRBV27 and J usage is TRBJ2-7; D may be TRBD2 (6 bases). CDR3 length: 15 amino acids. Deletions cut 4 bases from V and 2 bases from J, with 15 bases between. In germline, CDR1 is MNHEY, CDR2 SMNVEV (reference sequence). The CDR3 is CASSSTGTRAYEQYF. CDR3 nucleotide sequence: TGTGCCAGCAGTTCCACCGGGACTCGAGCCTACGAGCAGTACTTC.

This chain joins TRBV21-1 and TRBJ2-5; TRBD1 was called by the table and not checked on the DNA. Near its end, the DNA agrees better with TRBJ2-7, so the J call may be wrong. TRBV21-1 is termed a pseudogene. CDR3 length: 13 residues. CDR3 region: CATSEQAYYEQYF. The CDR3, as DNA: TGTGCCACATCCGAACAGGCGTACTACGAGCAGTACTTC.

The CDR3 is CASSVQEGNTEAFF. CDR3 nucleotide sequence: TGCGCCAGCAGCGTGCAGGAAGGGAACACTGAAGCTTTCTTT. V usage is TRBV5-1 and J usage is TRBJ1-1; D remains unclear. This CDR3 region has 14 residues. CDR1 and CDR2 (germline): SGHRS, YFSETQ. Deletions cut 4 bases from V and 1 base from J, with 11 bases between.

This chain links TRBV11-2 with TRBJ1-1; D possibly corresponds to TRBD1 (6 bases). In germline, CDR1 is SGHAT, CDR2 FQNNGV. The CDR3 runs 14 residues. Trimming removed 5 bases from V and 5 bases from J, with 15 bases in between. CDR3 nucleotide sequence: TGTGCCAGCAGCCCCGGACGCAGGGGAACTGAAGCTTTCTTT. This sequence encodes CASSPGRRGTEAFF.

This sequence joins TRBV18 and TRBJ2-5; 7 bases are a match to TRBD1. The J call may be incorrect, as the DNA end agrees better with TRBJ2-1. From germline, CDR1 is KGHSH and CDR2 LQKENI. The CDR3 is made up of 14 amino acids. The CDR3 region has the DNA TGTGCCAGCTCACCTGGGACAGAACAAGAGACCCAGTTCTTC. Its translation: CASSPGTEQETQFF.

There are a few counts of this clonotype. This chain links TRBV27 with TRBJ2-2, with 16 positions matching TRBD2. Germline V gives CDR1 MNHEY, CDR2 SMNVEV (reference sequence). The V gene end was trimmed by 6 bases and the J gene end by 7 bases; junction bases not matched to a gene: 2. The CDR3 runs to 15 residues. CDR3 protein: CASSGTSGRGGELFF. The CDR3 DNA reads TGTGCCAGCAGCGGGACTAGCGGGAGGGGCGGGGAGCTGTTTTTT.

This clonotype was recorded a few times. This chain links TRBV4-3 with TRBJ2-1, with TRBD1 as a possible D gene (5 bases). Germline V lookup: CDR1 LGHNA, CDR2 YSLEER. The CDR3 runs 11 residues. Trimming removed 1 base from V and 15 bases from J, with 10 bases in between. The CDR3 bases are TGCGCCAGCAGCCAAGGGGGAAGGGGGTTCTTC. It specifies CASSQGGRGFF.

This clonotype was seen a handful of times. This sequence joins TRBV28 and TRBJ1-5; no reliable D call. The V gene lost 5 bases and the J gene lost 1 base, with 12 bases spanning the gap. Germline V gene lookup returns CDR1 MDHEN and CDR2 SYDVKM. The CDR3 consists of 15 residues. Here the CDR3 reads CASSRPVLSNQPQHF. The CDR3 nucleotides read TGTGCCAGCAGTCGTCCGGTACTGAGCAATCAGCCCCAGCATTTT. Full variable domain (outside the CDR3, taken from reference TRBV28 and TRBJ1-5): DVKVTQSSRYLVKRTGEKVFLECVQDMDHENMFWYRQDPGLGLRLIYFSYDVKMKEKGDIPEGYSVSREKKERFSLILESASTNQTSMYLCASSRPVLSNQPQHFGDGTRLSIL.

The chain employs TRBV4-2 and TRBJ2-5; TRBD1 aligns across 7 bases. CDR3 length equals 15 residues. V dropped 1 base and J dropped 11; count of bases not matched to a gene: 13. Germline CDR1 LGHNA, CDR2 YNFKEQ. The CDR3 nucleotides are TGTGCCAGCAGCCAAGGGACAGGATCTTACAATGAGCAGTACTTC. It codes for CASSQGTGSYNEQYF.

Many counts were recorded for this clonotype. It may be a read error: a sequence one base away is much more abundant. The chain has TRBV11-3 and TRBJ2-5, with 8 bases lining up with TRBD1. Germline assignment: CDR1 SGHNT and CDR2 YENEEA. The CDR3 loop spans 14 amino acids. The V gene end was trimmed by 8 bases and the J gene end by 11 bases; junction bases not matched to a gene: 16. As DNA, the CDR3 is TGTGCCAGCCAGAATGGACAGGGAACAAGTGAGCAGTACTTC. Amino acids: CASQNGQGTSEQYF.

This clonotype was observed a handful of times. V gene TRBV5-1 combines with J gene TRBJ2-4; D ambiguous. The assigned J gene may be wrong: the sequence end matches TRBJ2-7 better. The CDR3 has 12 amino acids. Germline V CDR1 and CDR2: SGHRS, YFSETQ. The CDR3 nucleotides read TGCGCCAGCAGTGGGCAGTACTACGAGCAGTACTTC. Its protein is CASSGQYYEQYF.

The chain links TRBV5-1 to TRBJ2-1; possible D gene TRBD1, 5 bases. The J call may be wrong; the DNA end is better matched by TRBJ2-7. Per the germline V gene, CDR1 is SGHRS and CDR2 is YFSETQ. The CDR3 has 15 amino acids. CDR3 sequence (DNA): TGCGCCAGCAGCTCAGGGATAGACAGATACAATGAGCAGTACTTC. The encoded protein is CASSSGIDRYNEQYF.

This clonotype appeared many times. The CDR3 DNA sequence: TGTGCCAGCAGTTTATCCCCCCCAGCTACGCAGTATTTT. As protein: CASSLSPPATQYF. V is TRBV12-3 or TRBV12-4 and J is TRBJ2-3; D unclear. CDR3 length equals 13 residues. With 2 bases removed from V and 8 bases from J, the gap between germline ends came to 11 bases.

This clonotype has at least ten counts. V usage is TRBV29-1 and J usage is TRBJ2-7; 7 positions agree with TRBD1. The ends lost 4 bases at V and 1 base at J; junction bases unmatched: 4. The germline V gene encodes CDR1 SQVTM and CDR2 ANQGSEA. The CDR3 runs to 13 residues. The CDR3 nucleotides are TGCAGCGTTGGGACAGGAGATTCCTACGAGCAGTACTTC. It codes for CSVGTGDSYEQYF.